This T cell receptor beta chain was sequenced in a study of blood T cell repertoires in COVID-19. Using immunoSEQ multiplex PCR, the repertoire was profiled, and TCRdb retains in-frame clones only, with some absent. The repertoire holds some 48,000 clones, around 84% seen once, with about 3% in the top ten. With V trimmed by 5 bases and J by 7 bases, 2 bases remained unmatched. Germline V CDR1 and CDR2: MNHEY, SVGAGI. There are 14 residues in the CDR3. This sequence was found in a woman over 75 with COVID-19, enrolled during active disease. Sequencing input: peripheral blood. The chain uses TRBV6-5 and TRBJ2-1, with 13 bases fitting TRBD2. For the CDR3, the DNA is TGTGCCAGCAGTAAACTAGCGGGGGGGAATGAGCAGTTCTTC. Protein sequence: CASSKLAGGNEQFF.